The rows below give T cell receptor beta chains drawn from one sample of a study of blood T cells in healthy people across ages. MiXCR, run by TCRdb on the 5' RACE reads, gives a single entry per CDR3 protein. The sample records around 850,000 distinct CDR3 sequences, about 34% being singletons. Sequenced: blood. The receptors shown here come from a man aged 18 to 29 in good health. The CDR3 runs from the conserved cysteine through the conserved F or W. The D gene is left open where the match is weak. Only some rows state a clone size, as once, few, many or a class for expanded clones.

size,D,J,V,DNA,CDR3
NA,NA,TRBJ1-3,TRBV5-1,TGTGCCAGCAGCTTAGGACCCTCTTCGGGAAACACCATATATTTT,CASSLGPSSGNTIYF
NA,TRBD1,TRBJ2-3,TRBV14,TGTGCCAGCGGGTACCGGTCGGGACAGGGTCGAGATACGCAGTATTTT,CASGYRSGQGRDTQYF
NA,NA,TRBJ2-5,TRBV4-1,TGCGCCAGCAGCCGAAGGATAGGGAGCGGAGAGACCCAGTACTTC,CASSRRIGSGETQYF
NA,NA,TRBJ1-4,TRBV7-9,TGTGCCAGCAGCTCAAGCGGCAGGGAGGCGGATGAAAAACTGTTTTTT,CASSSSGREADEKLFF
few,TRBD2,TRBJ2-7,TRBV28,TGTGCCAGCAGTTGGACTAGCGGGGACAACAATGAGCAGTACTTC,CASSWTSGDNNEQYF
many,TRBD1,TRBJ2-4,TRBV4-3,TGCGCCAGCAGCCAAGAAACAGGGGAAAACATTCAGTACTTC,CASSQETGENIQYF
NA,TRBD1,TRBJ1-5,TRBV12-3/TRBV12-4,TGTGCCAGCAGCTACACAGGGGGCGCGGGCAATCAGCCCCAGCATTTT,CASSYTGGAGNQPQHF
NA,NA,TRBJ1-2,TRBV2,TGTGCCAGCAGTCCGGGCGTTTTTGGTGGCTACACCTTC,CASSPGVFGGYTF
few,TRBD1,TRBJ1-2,TRBV5-6,TGTGCCAGCAGCGGGGACAGGGGGAATGGCTACACCTTC,CASSGDRGNGYTF
few,NA,TRBJ2-3,TRBV27,TGTGCCAGCAGTCGACGACCTAGCACAGATACGCAGTATTTT,CASSRRPSTDTQYF
NA,NA,TRBJ1-1,TRBV29-1,TGCAGCGTTGGACAGGATGAAGCTTTCTTT,CSVGQDEAFF
many,NA,TRBJ2-2,TRBV27,TGTGCCAGCAGTCCCCTAGCCACCGGGGAGCTGTTTTTT,CASSPLATGELFF
few,TRBD1,TRBJ1-1,TRBV5-1,TGCGCCAGCAGCCCAGGACAGGCCGTTAACACTGAAGCTTTCTTT,CASSPGQAVNTEAFF
few,NA,TRBJ1-5,TRBV20-1,TGCAGTGCTAGAGATGACAGGCCCCAGCATTTT,CSARDDRPQHF
NA,NA,TRBJ1-1,TRBV4-3,TGCGCCAGCAGCCAAGGCCCGGGCCTGGGGACTGAAGCTTTCTTT,CASSQGPGLGTEAFF
NA,NA,TRBJ1-5,TRBV20-1,TGCAGTGCCACCGACAGGCGTTTCAATCAGCCCCGGCATTTT,CSATDRRFNQPRHF
many,NA,TRBJ2-3,TRBV28,TGTGCCAGCAGTTTCAACAGAGATGGCGGGGATAGCACAGATACGCAGTATTTT,CASSFNRDGGDSTDTQYF
once,NA,TRBJ2-3,TRBV10-3,TGTGCCATCAGTGCAGGGCTTTTCACAGATACGCAGTATTTT,CAISAGLFTDTQYF
many,NA,TRBJ2-1,TRBV5-1,TGTGCCAGCAGTTTACGCGGCTCCTACAATGAGCAGTTCTTC,CASSLRGSYNEQFF
few,NA,TRBJ2-7,TRBV7-2,TGTGCCAGCAGCTTAGGGGCCCAGGGAATATACGAGCAGTACTTC,CASSLGAQGIYEQYF
NA,NA,TRBJ2-7,TRBV10-3,TGTGCCATCAGTTCCCTTGGACAGGAGCAGTACTTC,CAISSLGQEQYF
NA,NA,TRBJ2-7,TRBV20-1,TGCAGTGCTAGGGGTCACGACAGAGCGTCCTCCTACGAGCAGTACTTC,CSARGHDRASSYEQYF
few,NA,TRBJ2-5,TRBV4-2,TGTGCCAGCAGCCGCCACGGATGGCAAGAGACCCAGTACTTC,CASSRHGWQETQYF
NA,TRBD2,TRBJ2-7,TRBV12-3/TRBV12-4,TGTGCCAGCAGTTTATCGGGGGGAGGCGAGCAGTACTTC,CASSLSGGGEQYF
few,NA,TRBJ2-3,TRBV20-1,TGCAGTGCTGCCCTAGACAGCGGAAGCACAGATACGCAGTATTTT,CSAALDSGSTDTQYF
few,NA,TRBJ2-2,TRBV7-6,TGTGCCAGCACCCTGGGGGGCTCCGGGGAGCTGTTTTTT,CASTLGGSGELFF